This entry describes one T cell receptor (beta chain). This clone's antigen is unknown. Base qualities were left out, and no much larger clone turns up one base away. The CDR3 regions of human TCRbeta chains were subjected to immunosequencing. From the authors' description of their analysis: TCRs in the repertoires were matched against a reference library of SARS-CoV-2-specific TCRs that had been generated with the MIRA antigen-specificity platform. Breadth was defined as the fraction of unique TCRs that were SARS-CoV-2-associated. Depth was defined as the fraction of total T cells that were SARS-CoV-2-associated. Using the MIRA data, each spike-specific TCR was mapped to the spike region that the TCR reacts to and placed in a CD4 or CD8 class. Log10-transformed breadth and depth values were compared by one-way ANOVA with Sidak's multiple comparisons tests. Here the immuneACCESS table is served through TCRdb, limited to in-frame sequences with V and J called. Missing clones are a known gap in these copies; in checked studies unresolved V genes cover under half, and the rest lacks a known reason. The D gene and trimming were derived from the DNA, and the V and J assignments and clone size from that table. A total of about 110,000 clones appear in this sample, 85% to 90% of them only once. The top ten clones comprise about 3.5% of the sample.

The sample belongs to a study of T cell responses to AZD1222 COVID-19 vaccine (dated by TCRdb to about 2021). With respect to the entire study: AZD1222 recipients whose second dose came at about 4 weeks and those whose second dose came at about 12 weeks were combined into one group, since spike-specific TCR depth and breadth did not differ between the two schedules. A total of approximately 240 trial participants underwent TCR sequencing, of whom 200 to 220 received two doses of AZD1222 and some 26 received two doses of the MenACWY control vaccine. Trial participants were enrolled by age into subgroups of 18-55, 56-69 and 70-plus years, and about 150, 27 and 61 TCR-sequenced participants, respectively, were included in these subgroups. Broad study findings and their caveats: Participants were mostly white British, with more females than males. The authors suggested clonal diversity may have been underestimated. Conclusions about previously exposed vaccinees are limited because only a handful of AZD1222 recipients were SARS-CoV-2 seropositive at baseline. The whole spike protein was spanned by vaccine-associated CD4 TCRs, and dominant responses were seen in regions 160-218 and 743-854. Reportedly, almost half of the unique spike-specific TCRs recognized epitopes lying outside the regions that are mutated in the B.1.351 and B.1.1.7 variants. In the small 56-69-year group, the increase in depth fell short of significance, most likely because of low power. Because no day 14 peak-response samples were available, repertoires were characterized only after the peak T cell response. After two AZD1222 doses, both the breadth and the depth of spike-specific TCRs were significantly higher than at day 0 and than in MenACWY recipients.

The time point label, as the study defines it: baseline before first vaccination. The vaccinee samples were drawn from two UK trials, COV001 and COV002, one of which was a single-blind randomized controlled phase 2/3 trial testing AZD1222 (ChAdOx1 nCoV-19) in healthy adults. For TCRbeta chain sequencing, PBMC samples were collected from trial participants at day 0 and at day 28 after the second dose. CDR3 length: 15 amino acids, cysteine to phenylalanine. This entry keeps only the CDR3 DNA: 45 bases, framed from base 1. Trimmed from V: 4 bases; trimmed from J: 6 bases; junction bases lacking a gene match: 8. CDR1 LGHNA and CDR2 YSLEER were looked up in the germline V gene.

The V and J genes are TRBV4-3 and TRBJ2-2; TRBD1 agrees with 7 junctional bases. This sample comprised peripheral blood, obtained on day 0 of AZD1222 vaccination. The sequence derives from an adult in good health. This receptor has the CDR3 CASSPRAQGAGELFF. The base sequence is TGCGCCAGCAGCCCAAGGGCCCAGGGGGCCGGGGAGCTGTTTTTT.